This TCR beta chain is drawn from a study of T-cell reconstitution after alpha-beta-depleted transplantation in children. A TCRbeta library incorporating unique molecular identifiers was prepared. TCRdb reanalysed the PCR reads using MiXCR and keeps one entry per CDR3 protein. The repertoire holds about 540,000 distinct CDR3 sequences, with 15% to 20% as singletons. The V gene lost 6 bases and the J gene lost 7 bases, with 15 bases spanning the gap. This CDR3 spans 13 amino acids. This clonotype was picked up a small number of times. This chain connects TRBV12-3 or TRBV12-4 to TRBJ2-5; perhaps TRBD2 as D (5 bases). Here the sequenced sample was PBMCs from the stem cell graft donor, taken from the stem cell graft. The receptor's source is a human donor who donated a stem cell graft to a child with acute lymphoblastic leukemia. The CDR3, as DNA: TGTGCCAGCAGGAGAGAGCGGTCGCCGACCCAGTACTTC. Its protein is CASRRERSPTQYF.